Each of the 24 T cell receptor beta chains below was sequenced from the same sample in a study of blood T cell repertoires in COVID-19. TCRdb's table, derived via immunoSEQ multiplex PCR, lists solely in-frame clones and lacks some. This table holds about 200,000 clones, less than 85% found once. Sequencing input: peripheral blood. Source of these receptors: a woman over 75 with COVID-19, enrolled during active disease.

The chain recombines TRBV2 with TRBJ2-1; TRBD2 matches 14 bases. CDR3 size: 18 residues. J was trimmed by 9 bases and V by 7 bases; bases with no gene match: 17. Germline V gives CDR1 SNHLY, CDR2 FYNNEI. In DNA form, the CDR3 reads TGTGCCAGCACCCGCACCAGACTAGCGGGAGGGGGTGGCGGTGAGCAGTTCTTC. Amino acid sequence: CASTRTRLAGGGGGEQFF.

The chain links TRBV19 to TRBJ2-2, with 13 nucleotides matching TRBD2. Germline CDR1 is LNHDA and CDR2 is SQIVND (reference sequence). The CDR3 extends over 14 amino acids. Trimming cost V 8 bases and J 5 bases; bases outside gene matches: 2. The CDR3 DNA follows: TGTGCCAGTCGGACTAGCGGGAGTACCGGGGAGCTGTTTTTT. Its protein product is CASRTSGSTGELFF.

The CDR3 spells CASSGTGGPGTEAFF. Written as DNA, the CDR3 is TGTGCCAGCAGCGGAACAGGGGGACCTGGGACTGAAGCTTTCTTT. The chain recombines TRBV9 with TRBJ1-1; 8 bases agree with TRBD1. The CDR3 is 15 residues long. Germline CDR1 SGDLS, CDR2 YYNGEE. J was trimmed by 5 bases and V by 3 bases; bases with no gene match: 9.

For the CDR3, the DNA is TGTGCCAGTGCTGCCCGGGAGAGGGAGACCCAGTACTTC. This sequence encodes CASAARERETQYF. The rearrangement links TRBV14 to TRBJ2-5; weak D call: TRBD2 (6 bases). CDR1 and CDR2 from the germline V gene are SGHDN and FVKESK. Trimming left V 9 bases short and J 5 bases short, with 16 bases between. The CDR3 runs to 13 residues. Supplemented by reference TRBV14 and TRBJ2-5, the full variable domain reads EAGVTQFPSHSVIEKGQTVTLRCDPISGHDNLYWYRRVMGKEIKFLLHFVKESKQDESGMPNNRFLAERTGGTYSTLKVQPAELEDSGVYFCASAARERETQYFGPGTRLLVL.

The rearrangement links TRBV27 to TRBJ1-4; 7 bases agree with TRBD1. The CDR3 is 14 amino acids. The germline CDR1 and CDR2 sequences are MNHEY and SMNVEV (reference sequence). V gave up 6 bases and J gave up 5 bases; unmatched junction bases: 6. The CDR3 protein is CASSLGTANEKLFF. The CDR3 DNA sequence: TGTGCCAGCAGCCTAGGGACAGCGAATGAAAAACTGTTTTTT.

This rearrangement joins TRBV2 to TRBJ1-6; D is unresolved. With 2 bases removed from V and 6 bases from J, the gap between germline ends came to 5 bases. The germline V gene has CDR1 SNHLY and CDR2 FYNNEI. The CDR3 extends over 13 amino acids. CDR3 sequence reads: CASSERLNSPLHF. The CDR3 coding sequence is TGTGCCAGCAGTGAAAGACTTAATTCACCCCTCCACTTT.

The chain links TRBV7-9 to TRBJ1-3; TRBD1 is a possible D gene (6 bases). The CDR3 runs 15 residues. The germline CDR1 and CDR2 sequences are SEHNR and FQNEAQ (reference sequence). The V and J ends lost 3 bases and 0 bases respectively, with 9 bases between them. This CDR3 reads CASSLDSGSGNTIYF. The CDR3 nucleotides read TGTGCCAGCAGCTTGGACAGCGGCTCTGGAAACACCATATATTTT.

This clone was found a few times. The chain has TRBV5-1 and TRBJ1-6; D perhaps matches TRBD1 (5 bases). The CDR3 is made up of 17 amino acids. In germline, CDR1 is SGHRS, CDR2 YFSETQ. V was cut by 0 bases and J by 9 bases, with 19 bases left in between. The CDR3 protein is CASSLARGGTAPSPLHF. DNA for the CDR3: TGCGCCAGCAGCTTGGCCCGGGGGGGGACTGCTCCTTCACCCCTCCACTTT.

DNA of the CDR3: TGTGCCAGCAGCTCCCAGAGCGGCAACACTGAAGCTTTCTTT. Translated: CASSSQSGNTEAFF. The gene calls are TRBV5-4 and TRBJ1-1, with D uncertain. This CDR3 region has 14 residues. Germline CDR1 and CDR2: SGHNT and YYREEE (reference sequence). Trimming stripped 3 bases from V and 2 bases from J, with 11 bases between. The full variable domain, its missing parts supplied by reference TRBV5-4 and TRBJ1-1, is ETGVTQSPTHLIKTRGQQVTLRCSSQSGHNTVSWYQQALGQGPQFIFQYYREEENGRGNFPPRFSGLQFPNYSSELNVNALELDDSALYLCASSSQSGNTEAFFGQGTRLTVV.

This chain connects TRBV5-4 to TRBJ1-4, with D perhaps TRBD1 (6 bases). Germline values: CDR1 SGHNT, CDR2 YYREEE (reference sequence). CDR3 length: 15 residues. V lost 5 bases to trimming and J lost 8 bases, with 19 bases between them. CDR3 in amino acids: CASRSGVIGNEKLFF. The CDR3 DNA follows: TGTGCCAGCAGGTCAGGGGTGATAGGAAACGAAAAACTGTTTTTT.

This sequence joins TRBV3-1 (or the pseudogene TRBV3-2) and TRBJ2-3; 10 bases align to TRBD2. The CDR3 has 17 residues. Germline values: CDR1 LGHDT, CDR2 YNNKEL (reference sequence). J lost 4 bases, V lost 0 bases, and 7 bases had no gene match. CDR3 DNA: TGTGCCAGCAGCCAAGAGGGTAGCGGGGGGTGGGCAGATACGCAGTATTTT. Translated: CASSQEGSGGWADTQYF.

The gene calls are TRBV3-1 (or the pseudogene TRBV3-2) and TRBJ1-2, with 7 bases aligning to TRBD1. Germline V lookup: CDR1 LGHDT, CDR2 YNNKEL (reference sequence). V shed 0 bases and J 7 bases; nucleotides not matched to a gene: 11. There are 16 residues in the CDR3. This CDR3 reads CASSQDQGGAARGYTF. The CDR3, as DNA: TGTGCCAGCAGCCAAGATCAAGGGGGCGCTGCACGTGGCTACACCTTC.

The V and J genes are TRBV7-5 and TRBJ1-1; TRBD1 is taken as the D call from the table, unchecked against the DNA. TRBV7-5 corresponds to a pseudogene. This CDR3 comprises 16 residues. The CDR3 DNA reads as TGTGCCAGAAGCTCGCCAGGGGACCCCATGAACACTGAAGCTTTCTTT. Translating gives CARSSPGDPMNTEAFF.

The chain joins TRBV18 to TRBJ2-7; the D gene is possibly TRBD1 (7 bases). V was pared by 6 bases and J by 4 bases, with 19 bases between. The CDR3 is made up of 15 amino acids. In germline, CDR1 is KGHSH, CDR2 LQKENI. The CDR3 DNA sequence: TGTGCCAGCTCCCCAGGGGGGACCAGGGCGTACGAGCAGTACTTC. Its translation: CASSPGGTRAYEQYF.

V is TRBV4-1 and J is TRBJ2-1; TRBD1 agrees at 8 bases. Trimming cost V 5 bases and J 7 bases; bases outside gene matches: 1. This CDR3 is 12 amino acids long. Germline CDR1 and CDR2: MGHRA and YSYEKL. For the CDR3, the DNA is TGCGCCAGCAGCAGGGACAGGAATGAGCAGTTCTTC. It codes for CASSRDRNEQFF.

V gene TRBV3-1 (or the pseudogene TRBV3-2) combines with J gene TRBJ2-1; 10 nucleotides match TRBD2. Looked up from germline, CDR1 is LGHDT and CDR2 is YNNKEL (reference sequence). The J segment lost 14 bases and the V segment lost 3 bases, leaving 10 bases of the junction unmatched. The CDR3 is 14 residues long. The CDR3 DNA follows: TGTGCCAGCAGCCACGGACTAGCGGTAAGAGGGGAGTTCTTC. Its protein is CASSHGLAVRGEFF.

The chain couples TRBV29-1 to TRBJ1-4; maybe TRBD1 (5 bases). This CDR3 spans 12 amino acids. Germline lookup yields CDR1 SQVTM and CDR2 ANQGSEA. V lost 8 bases and J lost 6, with 13 bases in between. CDR3 residues: CSMLGPDEKLFF. The CDR3 nucleotides are TGCAGCATGTTGGGGCCTGATGAAAAACTGTTTTTT.

In nucleotides, the CDR3 is TGCGCCAGCAGCCTAGGGTTCCTTGGGACTAGCGACGAGCAGTACTTC. It is translated as CASSLGFLGTSDEQYF. The J gene is TRBJ2-7, the V gene TRBV4-1, with 10 positions matching TRBD2. The V segment lost 4 bases and the J segment 5 bases; nucleotides outside the gene matches: 11. The CDR3 totals 16 residues. CDR1 and CDR2 (germline): MGHRA, YSYEKL.

This sequence joins TRBV19 and TRBJ2-3; D perhaps matches TRBD1 (5 bases). Trimming cost V 6 bases and J 2 bases, with 12 bases left between them. Germline lookup yields CDR1 LNHDA and CDR2 SQIVND (reference sequence). The CDR3 length is 14 residues. In DNA, the CDR3 is TGTGCCAGTAGGGCGCAGGGTTTCACAGATACGCAGTATTTT. The encoded protein is CASRAQGFTDTQYF.

The rearrangement links TRBV5-6 to TRBJ1-3; D is uncertain. Looked up from germline, CDR1 is SGHDT and CDR2 is YYEEEE. The CDR3 loop spans 18 amino acids. V dropped 0 bases and J dropped 1 base, with 17 bases sitting between them. In nucleotides, the CDR3 is TGTGCCAGCAGCTTGGAGATCCACAACCCCATATCTGGAAACACCATATATTTT. Translation: CASSLEIHNPISGNTIYF.

This clone appeared a few times. V is TRBV7-8 and J is TRBJ1-5, with TRBD1 matching 9 bases. The CDR3 is 19 amino acids. Losses at the gene ends were 5 bases for V and 0 bases for J; bases not matched to a gene: 14. Per the germline V gene, CDR1 is SGHVS and CDR2 is FQNEAQ. CDR3 residues: CASSRRRGTGLDSNQPQHF. DNA for the CDR3: TGTGCCAGCAGCCGCCGACGAGGGACAGGGCTCGATAGCAATCAGCCCCAGCATTTT.

The chain joins TRBV3-1 (or the pseudogene TRBV3-2) to TRBJ1-2, with D possibly TRBD1 on 6 matching bases. Trimming removed 2 bases at V and 8 bases at J, with 15 bases between. Germline values: CDR1 LGHDT, CDR2 YNNKEL (reference sequence). CDR3 size: 14 residues. CDR3 in amino acids: CASSQNAAQGGYTF. The CDR3 region has the DNA TGTGCCAGCAGCCAAAATGCGGCACAGGGAGGCTACACCTTC.

The chain uses TRBV28 and TRBJ2-2; TRBD2 agrees at 8 bases. Germline-derived CDR1 and CDR2 are MDHEN and SYDVKM. V dropped 8 bases and J dropped 0; count of bases not matched to a gene: 2. The CDR3 length is 14 residues. The DNA of the CDR3 is TGTGCCAGCGCGGGGGGATCGAACACCGGGGAGCTGTTTTTT. Its protein product is CASAGGSNTGELFF.

The chain recombines TRBV19 with TRBJ2-1, with TRBD2 as a possible D gene (5 bases). V dropped 4 bases and J dropped 0 bases, with 13 bases sitting between them. The CDR3 has 16 amino acids. Germline V lookup: CDR1 LNHDA, CDR2 SQIVND (reference sequence). CDR3 in DNA: TGTGCCAGTAGTAGGTCTAGCTCCGGCTCCTACAATGAGCAGTTCTTC. Amino acids: CASSRSSSGSYNEQFF.